This is a list of T cell receptor beta chains from one sample in a study of CD8+ T cells in alopecia areata. TCRdb keeps only in-frame clones here, not all; method: immunoSEQ multiplex PCR. The table shows fewer than 350,000 clones, with 55% to 70% occurring only once. The sequences come from CD4+ T cells sorted from blood, collected at week 24, from a patient treated with tofacitinib. The source of these receptors is a human donor with alopecia areata. Both conserved end residues are part of each CDR3. D genes are given only for firm matches. Some rows mark clone size as missing; the rest say once, few, many or name a class of expanded clone.

TRBJ2-7 | - | TRBD1 | TRBV29-1 | TGCAGCGTCCGACAGGGGGCCTCCTACGAGCAGTACTTC | CSVRQGASYEQYF
TRBJ1-6 | - | - | TRBV4-1 | TGCGCCAGCAGCCAAGTAGGCGCGGGACAATATAATTCACCCCTCCACTTT | CASSQVGAGQYNSPLHF
TRBJ2-1 | - | - | TRBV7-8 | TGTGCCAGCAGTTTAATGATACTGGGGGGAAATGAGCAGTTCTTC | CASSLMILGGNEQFF
TRBJ2-1 | many | - | TRBV2 | TGTGCCAGCAGTGCGAGCCAGGTGGATGAGCAGTTCTTC | CASSASQVDEQFF
TRBJ2-7 | - | - | TRBV28 | TGTGCCAGCAGTTTAAGTCGCAGGAGTAGCTCCTACGAGCAGTACTTC | CASSLSRRSSSYEQYF
TRBJ1-1 | few | - | TRBV19 | TGTGCCAGTAGTATAGACCATCACCTGAACACTGAAGCTTTCTTT | CASSIDHHLNTEAFF
TRBJ1-6 | - | - | TRBV27 | TGTGCCAGCCGGGACCTCCGGGGGGTTAATTCACCCCTCCACTTT | CASRDLRGVNSPLHF
TRBJ1-1 | - | - | TRBV5-4 | TGTGCCAGCAGCTTGGGACAAGGGGTTTATGAAGCTTTCTTT | CASSLGQGVYEAFF
TRBJ2-6 | - | - | TRBV2 | TGTGCCAGCAGTCTACTGGGGGCTGCTGGGGCCAACGTCCTGACTTTC | CASSLLGAAGANVLTF
TRBJ2-1 | - | TRBD2 | TRBV29-1 | TGCAGCGTCAGCGGGGGGGACTACAATGAGCAGTTCTTC | CSVSGGDYNEQFF
TRBJ1-3 | - | - | TRBV7-2 | TGTGCCAGCAGCTTCGGGGACTTGGGAAACACCATATATTTT | CASSFGDLGNTIYF
TRBJ1-1 | few | TRBD1 | TRBV10-3 | TGTGCCAACAGACAGGGCCCGAACACTGAAGCTTTCTTT | CANRQGPNTEAFF
TRBJ2-2 | - | - | TRBV6-5 | TGTGCCAGCAGTTACTCCGGACTGTCCGGGGAGCTGTTTTTT | CASSYSGLSGELFF
TRBJ1-2 | - | - | TRBV9 | TGTGCCAGCCCGATGGCAGCATACTATGGCTACACCTTC | CASPMAAYYGYTF
TRBJ2-3 | - | TRBD1 | TRBV7-2 | TGTGCCAGCAGCTTGAGGGGACAGGTAACAGATACGCAGTATTTT | CASSLRGQVTDTQYF
TRBJ1-2 | - | - | TRBV6-5 | TGTGCCAGCACGGGCGGCTATGGCTACACCTTC | CASTGGYGYTF
TRBJ2-1 | - | - | TRBV29-1 | TGCAGCGGCGGGGCCCGGGGACAGTTCTTC | CSGGARGQFF
TRBJ1-4 | - | - | TRBV28 | TGTGCCAGCAGTTTACAGGGGATTAATGAAAAACTGTTTTTT | CASSLQGINEKLFF
TRBJ1-2 | - | - | TRBV29-1 | TGCAGCGTTGCTCTCAGGCGGGACTATGGCTACACCTTC | CSVALRRDYGYTF
TRBJ1-2 | few | - | TRBV29-1 | TGCAGCGTTGACGTTCGCGGGGGGAATGGCTACACCTTC | CSVDVRGGNGYTF
TRBJ1-5 | few | - | TRBV7-2 | TGTGCCAGCAGCAACAACTTCAATCAGCCCCAGCATTTT | CASSNNFNQPQHF
TRBJ2-3 | - | TRBD2 | TRBV2 | TGTGCCAGCAGATTAGCGGGGGGGCTCGATACGCAGTATTTT | CASRLAGGLDTQYF
TRBJ2-1 | - | - | TRBV29-1 | TGCAGCGTTGTAATAACAACAGACCGGGGTGAGCAGTTCTTC | CSVVITTDRGEQFF
TRBJ1-5 | - | - | TRBV6-6 | TGTGCCACCCGGAGGTATGGAGGTCAGCCCCAGCATTTT | CATRRYGGQPQHF
TRBJ2-7 | few | - | TRBV6-6 | TGTGCCAGCAGCCCCCAAGGGGGCGAGCAGTACTTC | CASSPQGGEQYF
TRBJ2-1 | many | - | TRBV4-1 | TGCGCCAGCAGCCAAGAAGGAGTGGGGCCTAGCTCCTACAATGAGCAGTTCTTC | CASSQEGVGPSSYNEQFF
TRBJ2-7 | few | - | TRBV29-1 | TGCAGCGCAGTAAAACAGGGAAGTTGGCAGTACTTC | CSAVKQGSWQYF
TRBJ2-5 | - | - | TRBV9 | TGTGCCAGCAGCGTGGGCCTCCAAGAGACCCAGTACTTC | CASSVGLQETQYF
TRBJ1-1 | - | TRBD1 | TRBV18 | TGTGCCAGCTCACCAGGGACAGGGGTGAACACTGAAGCTTTCTTT | CASSPGTGVNTEAFF
TRBJ2-7 | - | - | TRBV30 | TGTGCCTGGAGTGCCAACCTGGGCGGGAAGTACTTC | CAWSANLGGKYF
TRBJ2-5 | - | TRBD1 | TRBV4-3 | TGCGCCAGCGGGGGGACAGGTCAAGAGACCCAGTACTTC | CASGGTGQETQYF
TRBJ2-7 | - | - | TRBV30 | TGTGCCTGGAGTGTACGAGGCGAGCAGTACTTC | CAWSVRGEQYF
TRBJ2-1 | few | TRBD1 | TRBV29-1 | TGCAGCGTTGATGTGGGGACAGGGGGTAGCTACAATGAGCAGTTCTTC | CSVDVGTGGSYNEQFF
TRBJ2-3 | - | - | TRBV19 | TGTGCCAGTAGTGACGACAGAAGCACAGATACGCAGTATTTT | CASSDDRSTDTQYF
TRBJ1-2 | - | - | TRBV23-1 | TGCGCCAGCAGTCAGAACAGGGTTGGCTACACCTTC | CASSQNRVGYTF
TRBJ2-5 | - | TRBD1 | TRBV19 | TGTGCCAGTACGCCCAGGGGGACGGAGACCCAGTACTTC | CASTPRGTETQYF
TRBJ1-2 | few | - | TRBV4-3 | TGCGCCAGCAGCCCCGATGGGGATGGCTACACCTTC | CASSPDGDGYTF